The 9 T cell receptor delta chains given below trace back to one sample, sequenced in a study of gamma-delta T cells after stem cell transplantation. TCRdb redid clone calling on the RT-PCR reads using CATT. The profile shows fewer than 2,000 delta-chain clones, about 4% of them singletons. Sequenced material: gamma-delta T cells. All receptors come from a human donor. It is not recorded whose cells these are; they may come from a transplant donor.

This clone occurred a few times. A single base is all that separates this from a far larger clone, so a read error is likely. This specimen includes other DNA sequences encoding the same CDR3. CDR3: CALGALGPHLLLGETWGCPDKLIF. The CDR3 DNA is TGCGCTCTTGGGGCTTTGGGCCCTCACCTACTCCTGGGGGAGACCTGGGGCTGCCCCGATAAACTCATCTTT. The chain employs TRDV1 and TRDJ1; 8 nucleotides line up with TRDD3. The CDR3 contains 24 residues. The germline V gene encodes CDR1 TSWWSYY and CDR2 QGS.

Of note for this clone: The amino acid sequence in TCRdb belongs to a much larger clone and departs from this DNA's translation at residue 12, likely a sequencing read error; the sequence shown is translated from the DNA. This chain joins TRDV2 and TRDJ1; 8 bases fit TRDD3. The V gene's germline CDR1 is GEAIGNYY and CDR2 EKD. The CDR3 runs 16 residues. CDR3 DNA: TGTGCCTGTGACACCTTGGGGGATTACGACACCGCTAAACTCATCTTT. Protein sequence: CACDTLGDYDTAKLIF.

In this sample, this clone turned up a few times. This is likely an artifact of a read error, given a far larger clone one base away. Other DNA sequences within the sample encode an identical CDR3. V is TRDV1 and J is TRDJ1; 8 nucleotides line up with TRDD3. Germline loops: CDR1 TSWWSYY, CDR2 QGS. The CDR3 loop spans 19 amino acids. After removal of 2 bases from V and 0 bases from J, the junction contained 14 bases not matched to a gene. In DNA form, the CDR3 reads TGTGCTCTTGGGGAAACCTCACTGGGGGGATCTGCATACACCGATAAACTCATCTTT. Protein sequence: CALGETSLGGSAYTDKLIF.

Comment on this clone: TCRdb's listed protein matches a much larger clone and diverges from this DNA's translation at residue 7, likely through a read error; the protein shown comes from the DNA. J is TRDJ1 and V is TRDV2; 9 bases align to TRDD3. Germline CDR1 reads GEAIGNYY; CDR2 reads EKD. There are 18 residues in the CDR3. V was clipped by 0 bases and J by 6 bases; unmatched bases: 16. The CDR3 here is CACDTAGRWGIDTNKLIF. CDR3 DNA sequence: TGTGCCTGTGACACCGCCGGTAGGTGGGGGATAGACACGAATAAACTCATCTTT.

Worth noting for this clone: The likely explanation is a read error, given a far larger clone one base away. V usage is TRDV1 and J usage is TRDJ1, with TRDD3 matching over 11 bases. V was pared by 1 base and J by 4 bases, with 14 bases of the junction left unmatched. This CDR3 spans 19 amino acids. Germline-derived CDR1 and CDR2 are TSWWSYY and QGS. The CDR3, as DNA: TGTGCTCTTGGGGAACCTGCCCTCCTAGAGACTGGGGGATACGATAAACTCATCTTT. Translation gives CALGEPALLETGGYDKLIF.

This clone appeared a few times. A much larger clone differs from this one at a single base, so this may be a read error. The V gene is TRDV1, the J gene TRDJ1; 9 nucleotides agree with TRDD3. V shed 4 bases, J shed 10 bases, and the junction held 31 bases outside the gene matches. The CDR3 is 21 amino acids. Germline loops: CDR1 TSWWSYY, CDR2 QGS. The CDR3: CALGGPVPPPLLGWGISRLIF. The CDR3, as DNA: TGTGCTCTTGGGGGCCCGGTCCCTCCTCCCCTCCTGGGGTGGGGGATATCGAGACTCATCTTT.

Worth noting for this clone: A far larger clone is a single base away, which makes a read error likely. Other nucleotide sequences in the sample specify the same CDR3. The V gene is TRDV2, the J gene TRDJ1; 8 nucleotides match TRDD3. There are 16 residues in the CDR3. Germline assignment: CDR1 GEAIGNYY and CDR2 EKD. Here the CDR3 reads CACDTLGDYDTDKLIF. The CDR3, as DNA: TGTGCCTGTGACACCTTGGGGGATTACGACACTGATAAACTCATCTTT.

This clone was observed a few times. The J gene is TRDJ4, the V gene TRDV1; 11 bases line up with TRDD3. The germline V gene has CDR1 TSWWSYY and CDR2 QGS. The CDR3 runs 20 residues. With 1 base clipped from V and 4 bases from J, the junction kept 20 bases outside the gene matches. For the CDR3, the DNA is TGTGCTCTTGGGGAACGCTTCCTACCGTGGGGGATACGCCATGTAGAACCCCTGATCTTT. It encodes CALGERFLPWGIRHVEPLIF.

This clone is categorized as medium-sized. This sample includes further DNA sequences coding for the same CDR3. CDR3 nucleotide sequence: TGTGCCTGTGATTTACTGGGGTCGGGGGATACGCGAGTCCCCGATAAACTCATCTTT. Residues: CACDLLGSGDTRVPDKLIF. The chain is built from TRDV2 and TRDJ1, with 10 nucleotides matching TRDD3. This CDR3 contains 19 residues. The germline V gene encodes CDR1 GEAIGNYY and CDR2 EKD. V dropped 4 bases and J dropped 3; count of bases not matched to a gene: 19.